The 2 T cell receptor beta chains given below trace back to one sample, sequenced in a study of sequential checkpoint blockade in melanoma. Produced via immunoSEQ multiplex PCR; TCRdb's table is partial and in-frame only. The repertoire holds about 28,000 clones, with more than 80% as singletons. The treatment: randomized to nivolumab then ipilimumab (arm A) or the reverse (arm B). Source: CD8+ T cells sorted from blood (inferred from file names), taken from a patient given nivolumab and ipilimumab in sequence. The receptors come from a human donor with melanoma.

The chain's CDR3 is CASSPDRARALGGESQETQYF. The CDR3 nucleotides read TGTGCCAGCAGCCCGGACAGGGCGAGAGCTTTAGGGGGAGAGAGCCAAGAGACCCAGTACTTC. This chain joins TRBV21-1 and TRBJ2-5; TRBD1 was called by the table and not checked on the DNA. TRBV21-1 is marked as a pseudogene. The CDR3 is 21 residues long.

The CDR3 DNA reads as TGTGCCAGCTCACCTCCGGGACAGGGGGGCCACGAGCAGTACTTC. Protein product: CASSPPGQGGHEQYF. This chain uses TRBV18 with TRBJ2-7; TRBD1 aligns across 11 bases. This CDR3 comprises 15 residues. Germline CDR1 is KGHSH and CDR2 is LQKENI. The ends lost 3 bases at V and 5 bases at J; junction bases unmatched: 6.